The rows below give T cell receptor beta chains drawn from one sample of a study of blood T cells in healthy people across ages. TCRdb recomputed calls from the 5' RACE reads with MiXCR, one row per CDR3 protein. The profile shows over a million distinct CDR3 sequences, 35% to 45% of them singletons. The source material was blood. These receptors all come from a woman younger than 30 in good health. The CDR3 runs from the conserved cysteine through the conserved F or W. The D gene is left open where the match is weak. The size of a clone is reported for some rows only, either as once, few or many, or as a class for expanded clones.

d_gene,abundance,j_gene,v_gene,CDR3nt,CDR3aa
.,.,TRBJ1-4,TRBV20-1,TGCAGTGCTAGGACTCAGGGAACTAATGAAAAACTGTTTTTT,CSARTQGTNEKLFF
.,.,TRBJ2-4,TRBV28,TGTGCCAGCAGGGTGGGAGGGGGAGCCAAAAACATTCAGTACTTC,CASRVGGGAKNIQYF
.,few,TRBJ1-2,TRBV18,TGTGCCAGCTCACTGGAGGGTGTCGCCTACTATGGCTACACCTTC,CASSLEGVAYYGYTF
.,.,TRBJ2-3,TRBV4-1,TGCGCCAGCAGCCAAGGGGCCTGGACCATAGATACGCAGTATTTT,CASSQGAWTIDTQYF
TRBD1,few,TRBJ1-2,TRBV7-9,TGTGCCAGCAGCTTATTCAGGGGGCTGTTGGACTATGGCTACACCTTC,CASSLFRGLLDYGYTF
TRBD1,.,TRBJ1-5,TRBV12-3/TRBV12-4,TGTGCCAGCAGTTTACTTCTTAGGGGACAGGATAGCAATCAGCCCCAGCATTTT,CASSLLLRGQDSNQPQHF
.,once,TRBJ2-3,TRBV10-3,TGTGCCATCAGACAGGCCGCCCTTGTACCCACAGATACGCAGTATTTT,CAIRQAALVPTDTQYF
.,few,TRBJ1-1,TRBV7-2,TGTGCCAGCAGTTTGGTTGGGGCCACTGAAGCTTTCTTT,CASSLVGATEAFF
.,once,TRBJ2-5,TRBV29-1,TGCAGCGTACCGGACAACCCGGAAGAGACCCAGTACTTC,CSVPDNPEETQYF
TRBD2,many,TRBJ2-1,TRBV29-1,TGCAGCGTACAAGCGGGAGGGTTGTACAATGAGCAGTTCTTC,CSVQAGGLYNEQFF
TRBD1,.,TRBJ2-7,TRBV7-8,TGTGCCAGCAGCCAGGGACAGCTCTACGAGCAGTACTTC,CASSQGQLYEQYF
TRBD1,.,TRBJ2-5,TRBV6-4,TGTGCCAGCAGTGAGGGGACAGGGCAAGAGACCCAGTACTTC,CASSEGTGQETQYF
.,.,TRBJ2-3,TRBV21-1,TGTGCCAGCAGCAAAGAAGGACCTTCCGAAGGGCCAGGTACGCAGTATTTT,CASSKEGPSEGPGTQYF
.,.,TRBJ2-5,TRBV6-1,TGTGCCAGCAGAGAGAAAAACAGGGATAGCGAGACCCAGTACTTC,CASREKNRDSETQYF
TRBD1,many,TRBJ1-1,TRBV29-1,TGCAGCGTTAATAAGGGACAGGGAACGGCAGCTTTCTTT,CSVNKGQGTAAFF
.,.,TRBJ2-7,TRBV13,TGTGCCAGCAGGGAGTCGATCTCCTACGAGCAGTACTTC,CASRESISYEQYF
.,few,TRBJ2-7,TRBV12-3/TRBV12-4,TGTGCCAGCAGTTTAGATTATAGGGCCTACGAGCAGTACTTC,CASSLDYRAYEQYF
.,once,TRBJ2-5,TRBV29-1,TGCAGCGTTGAAGAGGGGGCGAGAAGTCCCAATGAGCAGTACTTC,CSVEEGARSPNEQYF
.,few,TRBJ1-2,TRBV7-2,TGTGCCAGCAGCTTAGACAGGGCCAGCAACTATGGCTACACCTTC,CASSLDRASNYGYTF
.,.,TRBJ2-5,TRBV6-2/TRBV6-3,TGTGCCAGCAGTTACGTCGACTATTTAGAGACCCAGTACTTC,CASSYVDYLETQYF
.,few,TRBJ2-1,TRBV25-1,TGTGCCAGCAGTGAATTGGGACAAACTGGGTACAATGAGCAGTTCTTC,CASSELGQTGYNEQFF
.,.,TRBJ2-7,TRBV4-1,TGCGCCAGCAGCCAAGATGAGCTAACCTACGAGCAGTACTTC,CASSQDELTYEQYF
TRBD1,few,TRBJ2-1,TRBV6-1,TGTGCCAGCAGTGATCAGGGGGACCACAATGAGCAGTTCTTC,CASSDQGDHNEQFF
.,.,TRBJ2-1,TRBV7-9,TGTGCCAGCAGCCCCCTCTGGGGCTCCTACAATGAGCAGTTCTTC,CASSPLWGSYNEQFF
.,.,TRBJ2-1,TRBV29-1,TGCAGCCCTCGCAGCTTAAGTTTCAATGAGCAGTTCTTC,CSPRSLSFNEQFF
.,.,TRBJ2-7,TRBV7-9,TGTGCCAGCAGCTTGTCCCGGACAGTAAGCTCCTACGAGCAGTACTTC,CASSLSRTVSSYEQYF
.,few,TRBJ2-1,TRBV5-1,TGCGCCAGCAGCTTGGCGGGAGTCCATGAGCAGTTCTTC,CASSLAGVHEQFF
.,.,TRBJ1-5,TRBV12-3/TRBV12-4,TGTGCCAGCAGAGGACAGTATAGCAATCAGCCCCAGCATTTT,CASRGQYSNQPQHF
.,.,TRBJ2-1,TRBV6-2/TRBV6-3,TGTGCCAGCAGTTTCTCTATAGGGGAGCAGTTCTTC,CASSFSIGEQFF